This T cell receptor (beta chain) was obtained from a study of blood T cell repertoires in COVID-19. Study background: T cells, B-cell-depleted T cells, or PBMCs provided the cDNA or gDNA that served as material.

V was cut by 0 bases and J by 1 base, with 7 bases left in between. This CDR3 has 14 amino acids. The germline V gene encodes CDR1 SGHRS and CDR2 YFSETQ. Source study methods: The authors estimated nucleated cell counts from reference gene primer amplification. Using immunoSEQ multiplex PCR, the repertoire was profiled, and TCRdb retains in-frame clones only, with some absent. V and J calls and clone size come straight from that table; D and trimming were deduced from the DNA. The table records about 480,000 clones, more than 75% of them present only once. The study drew participants aged about 18 to 95 years from approximately 23 US areas. Allocation to cohorts depended on clinical history reported by the participants.

The TCR comes from a woman aged 40-49 years who had recovered from COVID-19. The chain has TRBV5-1 and TRBJ1-1; no reliable D call. Sequencing input: PBMCs or T cells enriched from blood (not recorded which). The CDR3 loop reads CASSLGGTNTEAFF. CDR3 coding DNA: TGCGCCAGCAGCTTGGGCGGTACGAACACTGAAGCTTTCTTT.